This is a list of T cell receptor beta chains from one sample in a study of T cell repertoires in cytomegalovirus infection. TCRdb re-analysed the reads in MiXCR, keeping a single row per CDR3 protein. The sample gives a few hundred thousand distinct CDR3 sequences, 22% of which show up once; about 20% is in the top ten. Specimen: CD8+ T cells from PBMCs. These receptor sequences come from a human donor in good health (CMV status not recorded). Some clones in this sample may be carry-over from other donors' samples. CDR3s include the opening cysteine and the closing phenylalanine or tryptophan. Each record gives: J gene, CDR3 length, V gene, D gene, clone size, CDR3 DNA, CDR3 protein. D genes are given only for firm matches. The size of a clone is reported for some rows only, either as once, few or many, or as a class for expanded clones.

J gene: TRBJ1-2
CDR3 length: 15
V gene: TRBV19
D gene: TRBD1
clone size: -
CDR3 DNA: TGTGCCAGTAGTATAGTGGCAGGGGGCGACTATGGCTACACCTTC
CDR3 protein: CASSIVAGGDYGYTF

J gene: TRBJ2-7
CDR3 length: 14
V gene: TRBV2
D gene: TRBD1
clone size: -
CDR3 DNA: TGTGCCAGCAGTGGCCGGGACAGGACCTACGAGCAGTACTTC
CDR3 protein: CASSGRDRTYEQYF

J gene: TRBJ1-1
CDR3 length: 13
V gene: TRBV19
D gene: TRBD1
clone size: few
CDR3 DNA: TGTGCCAGTAGTACAGGGACAGGGGGAGAAGCTTTCTTT
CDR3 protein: CASSTGTGGEAFF

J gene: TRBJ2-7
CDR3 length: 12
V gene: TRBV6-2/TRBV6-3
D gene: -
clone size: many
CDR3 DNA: TGTGCCAGCAGTTACTCGTGGGACGAGCAGTACTTC
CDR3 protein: CASSYSWDEQYF

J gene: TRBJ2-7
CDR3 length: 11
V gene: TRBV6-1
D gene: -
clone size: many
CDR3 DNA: TGTGCCAGCAGTGAAGAGGACGAGCAGTACTTC
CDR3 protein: CASSEEDEQYF

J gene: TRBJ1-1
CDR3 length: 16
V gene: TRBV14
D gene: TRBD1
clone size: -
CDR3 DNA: TGTGCCAGCAGCAAGTGGGACAGGGTAAAGAGTACTGAAGCTTTCTTT
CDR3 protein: CASSKWDRVKSTEAFF

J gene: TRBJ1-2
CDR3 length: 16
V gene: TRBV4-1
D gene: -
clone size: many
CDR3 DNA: TGCGCCAGCAGCCAAGACGAAAGGGGGACACATTATGGCTACACCTTC
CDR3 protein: CASSQDERGTHYGYTF

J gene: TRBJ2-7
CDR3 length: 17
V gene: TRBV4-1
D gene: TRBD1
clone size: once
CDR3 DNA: TGCGCCAGCAGCCTACAGCCGACAGGGAGCTTTTCCTACGAGCAGTACTTC
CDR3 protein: CASSLQPTGSFSYEQYF

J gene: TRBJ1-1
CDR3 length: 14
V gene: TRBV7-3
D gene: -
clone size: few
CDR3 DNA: TGTGCCAGCAGCTTAGAGCATCTTAACACTGAAGCTTTCTTT
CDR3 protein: CASSLEHLNTEAFF

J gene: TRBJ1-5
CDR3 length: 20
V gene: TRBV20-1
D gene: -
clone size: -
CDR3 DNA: TGCAGTGCTAGAGTGCAGGGGTCCCTGGGGCCTCCCCCCGATTATCAGCCCCAGCATTTT
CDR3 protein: CSARVQGSLGPPPDYQPQHF

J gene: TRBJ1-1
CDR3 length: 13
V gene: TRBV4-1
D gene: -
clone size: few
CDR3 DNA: TGCGCCAGCAGCCATGTAAGGGGCACTGAAGCTTTCTTT
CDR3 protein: CASSHVRGTEAFF

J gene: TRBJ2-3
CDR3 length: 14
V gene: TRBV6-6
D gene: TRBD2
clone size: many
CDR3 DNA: TGTGCCAGCAGTTACTTACTAGCGTCAGATACGCAGTATTTT
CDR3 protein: CASSYLLASDTQYF

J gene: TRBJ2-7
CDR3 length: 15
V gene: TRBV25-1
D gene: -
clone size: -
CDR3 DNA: TGTGCCAGCAGCGATGGACTTCTCGTCTCCTACGAGCAGTACTTC
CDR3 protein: CASSDGLLVSYEQYF

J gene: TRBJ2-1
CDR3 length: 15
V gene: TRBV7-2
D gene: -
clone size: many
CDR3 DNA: TGTGCCAGCAGCTTAGTCCCGAATTACTACAATGAGCAGTTCTTC
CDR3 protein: CASSLVPNYYNEQFF

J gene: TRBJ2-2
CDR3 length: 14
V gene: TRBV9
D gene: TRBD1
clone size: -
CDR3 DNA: TGTGCCAGCAGCGGGGGACAGGGGTACGGGGAGCTGTTTTTT
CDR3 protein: CASSGGQGYGELFF

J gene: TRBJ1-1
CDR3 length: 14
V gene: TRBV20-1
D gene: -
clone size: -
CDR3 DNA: TGCAGTGCTAGAGATGCCAGGGGCCTACTTGAAGCTTTCTTT
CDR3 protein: CSARDARGLLEAFF

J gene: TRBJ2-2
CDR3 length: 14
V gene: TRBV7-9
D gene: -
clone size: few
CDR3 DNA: TGTGCCAGCAGCCCCCCCATTCACACCGGGGAGCTGTTTTTT
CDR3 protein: CASSPPIHTGELFF

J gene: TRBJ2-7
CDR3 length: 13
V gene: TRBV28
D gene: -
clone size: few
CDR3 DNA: TGTGCCAGCAGCCCCGTGGGGGATTACGAGCAGTACTTC
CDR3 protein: CASSPVGDYEQYF

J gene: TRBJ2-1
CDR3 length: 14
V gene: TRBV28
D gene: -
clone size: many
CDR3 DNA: TGTGCCAGCAGTGTACCGACAGTTGACAATGAGCAGTTCTTC
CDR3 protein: CASSVPTVDNEQFF

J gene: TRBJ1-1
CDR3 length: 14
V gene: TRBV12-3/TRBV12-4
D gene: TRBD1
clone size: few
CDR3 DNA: TGTGCCAGCAGGATACAGGGGAAGGGCACTGAAGCTTTCTTT
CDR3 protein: CASRIQGKGTEAFF

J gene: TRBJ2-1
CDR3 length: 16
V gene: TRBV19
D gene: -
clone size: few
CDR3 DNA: TGTGCCAGTAGTGCTTGGGGGTCGAGCTCCTACAATGAGCAGTTCTTC
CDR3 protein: CASSAWGSSSYNEQFF

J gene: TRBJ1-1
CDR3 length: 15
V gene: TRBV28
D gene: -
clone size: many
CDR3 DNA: TGTGCCAGCAGTTACCGGGGGGGTTGGAACACTGAAGCTTTCTTT
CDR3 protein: CASSYRGGWNTEAFF

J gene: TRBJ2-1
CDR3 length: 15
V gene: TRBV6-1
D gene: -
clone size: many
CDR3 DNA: TGTGCCAGCAGTGAAAAAAGGGGCTCCTACAATGAGCAGTTCTTC
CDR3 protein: CASSEKRGSYNEQFF

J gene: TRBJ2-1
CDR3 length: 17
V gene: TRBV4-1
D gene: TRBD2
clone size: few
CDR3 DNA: TGCGCCAGCAGCCAAGGATCATTAGCGGGGGGGGAACATGAGCAGTTCTTC
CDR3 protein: CASSQGSLAGGEHEQFF

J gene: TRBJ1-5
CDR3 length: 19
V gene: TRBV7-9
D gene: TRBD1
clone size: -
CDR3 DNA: TGTGCCAGCAGCCATGCCCGGGACAGGGTAGTAACGGACAATCAGCCCCAGCATTTT
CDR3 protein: CASSHARDRVVTDNQPQHF

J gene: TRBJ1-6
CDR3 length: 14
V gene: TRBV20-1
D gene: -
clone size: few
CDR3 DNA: TGCAGTGCCAGTAGGAGCTCCTATAATTCACCCCTCCACTTT
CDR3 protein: CSASRSSYNSPLHF

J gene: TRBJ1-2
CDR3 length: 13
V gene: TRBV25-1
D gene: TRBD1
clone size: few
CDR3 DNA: TGTGCCAGCAGCGGGCAGGGGGCATATGGCTACACCTTC
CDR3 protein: CASSGQGAYGYTF

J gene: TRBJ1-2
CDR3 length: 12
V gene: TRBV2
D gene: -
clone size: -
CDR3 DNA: TGTGCCAGCCTCAGGCAGGACTATGGCTACACCTTC
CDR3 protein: CASLRQDYGYTF

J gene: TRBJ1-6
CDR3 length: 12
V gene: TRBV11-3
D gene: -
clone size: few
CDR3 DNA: TGTGCCAGCAGCGATTGGGATTCACCCCTCCACTTT
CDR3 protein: CASSDWDSPLHF

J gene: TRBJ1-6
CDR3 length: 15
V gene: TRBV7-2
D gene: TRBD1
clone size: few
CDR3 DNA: TGTGCCAGCAGAGACGACAGGGGGCTAAATTCACCCCTCCACTTT
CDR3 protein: CASRDDRGLNSPLHF

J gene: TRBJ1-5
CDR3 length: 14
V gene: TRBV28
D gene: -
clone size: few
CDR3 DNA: TGTGCCAGCAGTCGAAGGAACGGCAATCAGCCCCAGCATTTT
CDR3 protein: CASSRRNGNQPQHF

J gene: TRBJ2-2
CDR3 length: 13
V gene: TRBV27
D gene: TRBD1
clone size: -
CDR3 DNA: TGTGCCAGTGGACAGGGTTGGACCGGGGAGCTGTTTTTT
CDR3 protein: CASGQGWTGELFF

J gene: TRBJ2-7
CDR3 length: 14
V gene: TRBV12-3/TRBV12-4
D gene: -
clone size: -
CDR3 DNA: TGTGCCAGCAGTTTCCGAGGGTACGACTACGAGCAGTACTTC
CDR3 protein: CASSFRGYDYEQYF

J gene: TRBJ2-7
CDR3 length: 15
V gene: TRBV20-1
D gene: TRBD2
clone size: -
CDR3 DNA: TGCAGTGCTAGAGGGGGAGGGCAGGGTCCCTACGAGCAGTACTTC
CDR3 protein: CSARGGGQGPYEQYF

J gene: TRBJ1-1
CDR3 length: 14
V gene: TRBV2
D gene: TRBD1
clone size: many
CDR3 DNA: TGTGCCAGCAGTGTTATGACAGGGGTCGAAGAAGCTTTCTTT
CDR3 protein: CASSVMTGVEEAFF

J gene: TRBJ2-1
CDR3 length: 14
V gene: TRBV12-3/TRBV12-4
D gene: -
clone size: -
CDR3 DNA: TGTGCCAGCAGGACGGGGAGCTCCTACAATGAGCAGTTCTTC
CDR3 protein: CASRTGSSYNEQFF

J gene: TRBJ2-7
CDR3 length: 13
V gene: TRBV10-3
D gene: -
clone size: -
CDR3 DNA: TGTGCCATCAGGGAGGACAGCTCCTACGAGCAGTACTTC
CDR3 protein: CAIREDSSYEQYF

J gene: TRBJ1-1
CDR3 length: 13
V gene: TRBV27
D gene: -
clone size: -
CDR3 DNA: TGTGCCAGCAGTCCGGGTCACGGCACTGAAGCTTTCTTT
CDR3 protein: CASSPGHGTEAFF

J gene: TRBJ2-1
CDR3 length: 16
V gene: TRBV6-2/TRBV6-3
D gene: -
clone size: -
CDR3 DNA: TGTGCCAGCAGTTACTCGACTCCCCCGTCTTACAATGAGCAGTTCTTC
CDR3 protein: CASSYSTPPSYNEQFF

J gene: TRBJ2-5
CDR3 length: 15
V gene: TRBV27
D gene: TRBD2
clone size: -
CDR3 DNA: TGTGCCAGCAGTTTAGGGCTAGCGGGGGCTGAGACCCAGTACTTC
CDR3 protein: CASSLGLAGAETQYF

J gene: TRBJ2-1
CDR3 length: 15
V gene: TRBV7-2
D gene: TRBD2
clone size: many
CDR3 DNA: TGTGCCACCCCCGGAGAGGCGGGGGCCTACAATGAGCAGTTCTTC
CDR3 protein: CATPGEAGAYNEQFF

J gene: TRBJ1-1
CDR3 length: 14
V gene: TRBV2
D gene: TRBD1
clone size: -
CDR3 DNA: TGTGCCAGCAGGAAACCGGGACAGGGGCTTGAAGCTTTCTTT
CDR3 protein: CASRKPGQGLEAFF

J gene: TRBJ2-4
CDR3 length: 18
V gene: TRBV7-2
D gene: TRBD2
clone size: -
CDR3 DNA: TGTGCCAGCAGCTTAGGTTTCCTAGCGGGGGACCGAAGGAACATTCAGTACTTC
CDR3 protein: CASSLGFLAGDRRNIQYF

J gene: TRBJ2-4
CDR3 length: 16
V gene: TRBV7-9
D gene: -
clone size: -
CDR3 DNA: TGTGCCAGCAGCCCCGAAGGGGGAGGAGCCAAAAACATTCAGTACTTC
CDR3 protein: CASSPEGGGAKNIQYF

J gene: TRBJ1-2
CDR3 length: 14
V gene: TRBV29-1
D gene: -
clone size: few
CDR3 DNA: TGCAGCGTTGTCCCCGGGGGGGCGGACTATGGCTACACCTTC
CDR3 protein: CSVVPGGADYGYTF

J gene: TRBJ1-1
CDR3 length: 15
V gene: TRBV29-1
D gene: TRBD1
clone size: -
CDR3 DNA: TGCAGCGCCCAGGACAGGGGGTGGACGAACACTGAAGCTTTCTTT
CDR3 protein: CSAQDRGWTNTEAFF

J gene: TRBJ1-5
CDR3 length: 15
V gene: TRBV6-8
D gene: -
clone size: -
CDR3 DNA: TGTGCCAGCAGCCCGGATCTTTTTAGCAATCAGCCCCAGCATTTT
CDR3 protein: CASSPDLFSNQPQHF

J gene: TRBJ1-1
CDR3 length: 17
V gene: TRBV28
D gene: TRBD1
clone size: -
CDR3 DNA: TGTGCCACCACCTCGGGACAGATGTGGGGGTGGAACACTGAAGCTTTCTTT
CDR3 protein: CATTSGQMWGWNTEAFF

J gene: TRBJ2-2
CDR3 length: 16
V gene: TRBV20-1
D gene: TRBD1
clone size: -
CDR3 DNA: TGCAGTGCTAGAGGGCTCGGGACAGCAGACACCGGGGAGCTGTTTTTT
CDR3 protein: CSARGLGTADTGELFF

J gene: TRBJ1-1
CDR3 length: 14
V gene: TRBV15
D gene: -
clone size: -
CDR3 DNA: TGTGCCACCAGCCCCCGTAATTATGGCACTGAAGCTTTCTTT
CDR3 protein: CATSPRNYGTEAFF

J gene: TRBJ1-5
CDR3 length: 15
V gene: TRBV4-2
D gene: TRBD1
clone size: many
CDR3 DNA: TGTGCCAGCAGCCAGGGAGGGACAGGGAGGCAGCCCCAGCATTTT
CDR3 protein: CASSQGGTGRQPQHF

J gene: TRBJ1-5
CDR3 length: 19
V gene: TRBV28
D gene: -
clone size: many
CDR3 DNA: TGTGCCAGCAGTTTATTTGCTCTGGCCGCTACCGTTAGCAATCAGCCCCAGCATTTT
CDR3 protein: CASSLFALAATVSNQPQHF

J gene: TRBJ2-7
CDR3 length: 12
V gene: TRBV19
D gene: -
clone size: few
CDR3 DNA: TGTGCCAGTAGTAGGGGGGACTACGAGCAGTACTTC
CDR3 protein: CASSRGDYEQYF

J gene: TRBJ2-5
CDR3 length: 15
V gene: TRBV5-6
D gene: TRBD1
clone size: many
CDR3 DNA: TGTGCCAGCAGCTCGATTTCCACAGGGGAGGAGACCCAGTACTTC
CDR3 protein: CASSSISTGEETQYF

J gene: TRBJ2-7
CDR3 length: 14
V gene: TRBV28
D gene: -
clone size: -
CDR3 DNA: TGTGCCAGCAGCTTCAGGGGGGTTGCCTACGAGCAGTACTTC
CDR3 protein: CASSFRGVAYEQYF

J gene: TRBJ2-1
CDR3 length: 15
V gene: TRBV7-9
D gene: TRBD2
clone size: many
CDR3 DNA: TGTGCCAGCAGCTTACTAGCGGGGGGACACAATGAGCAGTTCTTC
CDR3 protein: CASSLLAGGHNEQFF

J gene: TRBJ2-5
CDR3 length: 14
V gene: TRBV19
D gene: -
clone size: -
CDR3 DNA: TGTGCCAGTAGTATAGAAGACCAAGGAGAGACCCAGTACTTC
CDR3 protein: CASSIEDQGETQYF

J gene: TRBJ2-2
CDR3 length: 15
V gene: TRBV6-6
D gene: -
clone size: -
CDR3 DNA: TGTGCCAGCAGTTACTCGGTGGGAAGCCCCGGGGAGCTGTTTTTT
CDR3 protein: CASSYSVGSPGELFF

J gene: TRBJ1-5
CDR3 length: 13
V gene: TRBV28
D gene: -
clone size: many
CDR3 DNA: TGTGCCAGCAGTTACTACAGGGCTCAGCCCCAGCATTTT
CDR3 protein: CASSYYRAQPQHF